This record looks at one T cell receptor beta chain sequence and its context. This CDR3 is built from 14 residues. V was trimmed by 5 bases and J by 6 bases, leaving 13 bases between them. CDR1 is SGHTA, CDR2 FQGTGA, per germline. This entry belongs to a study of shared clonotypes between healthy human individuals. At a deep level, the assay was run. Using immunoSEQ multiplex PCR, the repertoire was profiled, and TCRdb retains in-frame clones only, with some absent. The sample lists roughly 2,500,000 clones, under 95% occurring once. The sequenced sample consisted of naive CD4+ T cells from PBMCs. Subset denoted: CD45RA+ positively selected. The clonotype originates from a man between 18 and 29 years old in good health. Some clones in this sample may be carry-over from other donors' samples. The V and J genes are TRBV7-3 and TRBJ2-2; TRBD2 is a possible D gene (6 bases). The chain's CDR3 is CASSPGTPPGELFF. CDR3 in DNA: TGTGCCAGCAGCCCCGGGACTCCTCCCGGGGAGCTGTTTTTT.